These T cell receptor beta chains were read from a single sample in a study of OX40 agonist ivuxolimab in advanced cancers. Assay used: immunoSEQ multiplex PCR; TCRdb lists only in-frame clones, some missing. The sample carries roughly 70,000 clones, 85% to 90% recorded once. The source material was CD4+ or CD8+ T cells sorted from blood, sampled in a trial of the OX40 agonist ivuxolimab. These receptors originate from an adult with an advanced solid tumor such as melanoma, head and neck, liver or kidney cancer. The CDR3 runs from the conserved cysteine through the conserved F or W. The order of the fields is J gene, clone size, D gene, V gene, CDR3 DNA, CDR3 protein. D genes are given only for firm matches. A clone size is listed for some rows: how often the clone was seen (once, few, many), or a class if it is expanded.

TRBJ2-3	.	.	TRBV5-1	TGCGCCAGCAGCTCGCAGGGGACCACAGATACGCAGTATTTT	CASSSQGTTDTQYF
TRBJ1-5	.	.	TRBV2	TGTGCCAGCAGACAGTCTTATAGCAATCAGCCCCAGCATTTT	CASRQSYSNQPQHF
TRBJ1-2	.	.	TRBV5-1	TGCGCCAGCAGCCCGCCCGGGGGCTACCTCTATGGCTACACCTTC	CASSPPGGYLYGYTF
TRBJ2-2	few	.	TRBV5-5	TGTGCCAGCAGCTTACCGGGCACCGGGGAGCTGTTTTTT	CASSLPGTGELFF
TRBJ1-4	.	.	TRBV5-1	TGCGCCAGCAGCTTGCGGTATCCTCGGGACACCAATGAAAAACTGTTTTTT	CASSLRYPRDTNEKLFF
TRBJ2-3	.	.	TRBV6-1	TGTGCCAGCAGTGAATGGGTAGCAGCAGATACGCAGTATTTT	CASSEWVAADTQYF
TRBJ1-2	.	.	TRBV7-2	TGTGCCAGCAGCTTGCAGTATGGCTACACCTTC	CASSLQYGYTF
TRBJ1-5	.	.	TRBV7-2	TGTGCCAGCAGCTTAGGCATGTCCCCTAATCAGCCCCAGCATTTT	CASSLGMSPNQPQHF
TRBJ2-5	once	TRBD2	TRBV29-1	TGCAGCGCCGCGGGAGTGGAGACCCAGTACTTC	CSAAGVETQYF
TRBJ2-2	.	TRBD1	TRBV11-3	TGTGCCAGCAGCCCCTCTAAGGGGGCGAGAACCGGGGAGCTGTTTTTT	CASSPSKGARTGELFF
TRBJ1-5	.	TRBD1	TRBV7-2	TGTGCCAGCAGCGTCGGACAGGGGGCTAGCCAGCCCCAGCATTTT	CASSVGQGASQPQHF
TRBJ1-1	.	.	TRBV5-8	TGTGCCAGCAGAGACAGCGTCCGGACTGAAGCTTTCTTT	CASRDSVRTEAFF
TRBJ1-2	.	TRBD1	TRBV6-5	TGTGCCACCACTAGACAGGGACCGAACTATGGCTACACCTTC	CATTRQGPNYGYTF
TRBJ1-2	.	.	TRBV6-6	TGTGCCAGCAGTTACTCACAACAGGGATTCGGCTACACCTTC	CASSYSQQGFGYTF
TRBJ1-2	.	.	TRBV5-1	TGCGCCAGCAGCTTAGGCGAGTCGGAATATGGCTACACCTTC	CASSLGESEYGYTF
TRBJ1-2	once	TRBD1	TRBV18	TGTGCCAGCTCACCGAGACAGGGGCATGGCTACACCTTC	CASSPRQGHGYTF
TRBJ1-2	.	.	TRBV19	TGTGCCAGTAGTATATTAGGGCGGAAGGGCTACACCTTC	CASSILGRKGYTF
TRBJ1-3	.	.	TRBV27	TGTGCCAGCAGCACCCCCGGGAACACCATATATTTT	CASSTPGNTIYF
TRBJ1-3	.	.	TRBV4-1	TGCGCCAGCAGCCAGGGGACCGGACGCCTTTCTGGAAACACCATATATTTT	CASSQGTGRLSGNTIYF
TRBJ2-1	.	.	TRBV5-4	TGTGCCAGCAGCTTGGACGGGCGGGCCCAGGCTGAGCAGTTCTTC	CASSLDGRAQAEQFF
TRBJ2-5	once	.	TRBV2	TGTGCCAGCAGTGAAAGGCAGGGAGGCGAGACCCAGTACTTC	CASSERQGGETQYF
TRBJ2-3	.	TRBD2	TRBV7-2	TGTGCCAGCAGCATTAGCGGGCCCATTCAGTATTTT	CASSISGPIQYF
TRBJ2-5	.	.	TRBV19	TGTGCCAGTAGTATCGTCGGACACGGAGAAGAGACCCAGTACTTC	CASSIVGHGEETQYF
TRBJ1-5	.	TRBD1	TRBV18	TGTGCCAGCTCGCGGCAGGGGGACAATCAGCCCCAGCATTTT	CASSRQGDNQPQHF
TRBJ2-7	.	TRBD2	TRBV18	TGTGCCAGCTCACCAACTAGCGAGCGTGTGGAGCAGTACTTC	CASSPTSERVEQYF
TRBJ2-7	.	TRBD1	TRBV5-6	TGTGCCAGCACCTCAGGGGGCGAGCAGTACTTC	CASTSGGEQYF
TRBJ2-1	.	.	TRBV19	TGTGCCAGTAGTACCTCCCGGACCACTCACAATGAGCAGTTCTTC	CASSTSRTTHNEQFF
TRBJ2-7	.	TRBD2	TRBV30	TGTGCCTGGAAACTAGCGGGGACCTACGAGCAGTACTTC	CAWKLAGTYEQYF
TRBJ2-3	.	TRBD2	TRBV5-4	TGTGCCAGCAGTCTACAAGGACTAGCGGGGGGAGATACGCAGTATTTT	CASSLQGLAGGDTQYF
TRBJ1-1	once	.	TRBV6-5	TGTGCCAGCAGTTCCAGGCAGAGAAACACTGAAGCTTTCTTT	CASSSRQRNTEAFF
TRBJ1-3	.	.	TRBV18	TGTGCCAGCTCACATCAGAGCAGGGATGCCGGAAACACCATATATTTT	CASSHQSRDAGNTIYF
TRBJ2-7	.	TRBD2	TRBV7-2	TGTGCCAGCAGCTTAGTACCCGCTAGCGGGAGGGCCCCCGAGCAGTACTTC	CASSLVPASGRAPEQYF
TRBJ1-5	once	.	TRBV7-9	TGTGCCAGCAGCCAGGGGCAGGGCGGTCAGCCCCAGCATTTT	CASSQGQGGQPQHF